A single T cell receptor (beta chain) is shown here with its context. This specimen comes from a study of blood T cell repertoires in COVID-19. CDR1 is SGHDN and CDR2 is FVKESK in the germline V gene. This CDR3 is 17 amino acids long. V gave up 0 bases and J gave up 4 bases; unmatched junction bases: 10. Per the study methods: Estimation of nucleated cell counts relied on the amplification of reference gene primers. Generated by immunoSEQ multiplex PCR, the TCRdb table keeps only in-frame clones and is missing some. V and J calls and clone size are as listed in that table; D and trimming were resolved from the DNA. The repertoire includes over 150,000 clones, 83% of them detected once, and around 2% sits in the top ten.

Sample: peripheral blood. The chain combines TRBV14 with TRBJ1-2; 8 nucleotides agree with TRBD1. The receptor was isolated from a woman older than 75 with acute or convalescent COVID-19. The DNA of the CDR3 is TGTGCCAGCAGCCAAGATAGTGCCAGGGGGCTCACCTATGGCTACACCTTC. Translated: CASSQDSARGLTYGYTF.